A selection of T cell receptor beta chains follows, all from one sample in a study of beta chain features in type 1 diabetes. Clones were sequenced by immunoSEQ multiplex PCR, and TCRdb holds only the in-frame ones, with some missing. Among under 800,000 clones, around 16% were seen once, and the ten largest hold approximately 0.099%. The sequencing input was naive CD4+ T cells from blood. The receptors originated from a man between 18 and 29 years old in good health. CDR3s include the opening cysteine and the closing phenylalanine or tryptophan. The D gene is left open where the match is weak. A clone size is listed for some rows: how often the clone was seen (once, few, many), or a class if it is expanded.

j_gene | abundance | v_gene | d_gene | CDR3nt | CDR3aa
TRBJ2-1 | NA | TRBV19 | TRBD1 | TGTGCCAGTAGTGGGCGACAGGGCTCTTTCTACAATGAGCAGTTCTTC | CASSGRQGSFYNEQFF
TRBJ2-3 | few | TRBV5-4 | NA | TGTGCCAGCAGCTTGGCCGGGCTAGCGTTCACAGATACGCAGTATTTT | CASSLAGLAFTDTQYF
TRBJ2-3 | few | TRBV9 | NA | TGTGCCAGCAGCGTAGGGTCGAGCTCCACGGCCACAGATACGCAGTATTTT | CASSVGSSSTATDTQYF
TRBJ2-3 | NA | TRBV6-1 | TRBD1 | TGTGCCAGCAGTAAGGGACAGGGGACTACAGATACGCAGTATTTT | CASSKGQGTTDTQYF
TRBJ2-2 | NA | TRBV30 | TRBD1 | TGTGCCTGTGTGGACAGGGGCAGAAGGTACACCGGGGAGCTGTTTTTT | CACVDRGRRYTGELFF
TRBJ2-2 | NA | TRBV6-6 | NA | TGTGCCAGCAGTTACCCCGACAGGATAGCCGCCGGGGAGCTGTTTTTT | CASSYPDRIAAGELFF
TRBJ2-3 | few | TRBV9 | NA | TGTGCCAGCACCCCTGGCGGGGGCACAGATACGCAGTATTTT | CASTPGGGTDTQYF
TRBJ2-7 | NA | TRBV5-6 | NA | TGTGCCAGCAGCTTGGCGGGCAGAGTTTTCTCCTACGAGCAGTACTTC | CASSLAGRVFSYEQYF
TRBJ2-7 | NA | TRBV28 | TRBD2 | TGTGCCAGCAGTTTTGCGAAGGCGGGGGGCCCCTACGAGCAGTACTTC | CASSFAKAGGPYEQYF
TRBJ2-5 | few | TRBV6-5 | NA | TGTGCCAGCAGTTACCTGGGCCGGTGGCGGCAAGAGACCCAGTACTTC | CASSYLGRWRQETQYF
TRBJ1-1 | few | TRBV19 | TRBD1 | TGTGCCAGTAGTTCACCGGGACAGATCAACACTGAAGCTTTCTTT | CASSSPGQINTEAFF
TRBJ1-4 | NA | TRBV6-5 | NA | TGTGCCAGCAGCAGGACAGCCCTTAATGAAAAACTGTTTTTT | CASSRTALNEKLFF
TRBJ2-7 | NA | TRBV11-1 | TRBD2 | TGTGCCAGCAGCCTGGGGACAGGTACTAGCGGGAGGATCTACGAGCAGTACTTC | CASSLGTGTSGRIYEQYF
TRBJ2-1 | few | TRBV25-1 | TRBD1 | TGTGCCAGTTTACCAGGGGGCGTCCTCAATGAGCAGTTCTTC | CASLPGGVLNEQFF
TRBJ1-2 | few | TRBV6-5 | NA | TGTGCCAGCAGTTACGGACAGATGAACTATGGCTACACCTTC | CASSYGQMNYGYTF
TRBJ2-2 | NA | TRBV28 | NA | TGTGCCAGCAGTTCACCTTCAGGGACCGGGGAGCTGTTTTTT | CASSSPSGTGELFF
TRBJ1-2 | few | TRBV19 | NA | TGTGCCAGCAGGGATAACTATGGCTACACCTTC | CASRDNYGYTF
TRBJ1-6 | NA | TRBV7-2 | TRBD1 | TGTGCCAGCAGCTTAAAGTCAGGGGGAACACCCCTCCACTTT | CASSLKSGGTPLHF
TRBJ2-6 | few | TRBV7-2 | NA | TGTGCCAGCAGCTCTGGGACATCTGGGGCCAACGTCCTGACTTTC | CASSSGTSGANVLTF
TRBJ1-2 | few | TRBV27 | NA | TGTGCCAGCAGTTCAGTGCCTCCTCGGAGGGGCTACACCTTC | CASSSVPPRRGYTF
TRBJ2-1 | few | TRBV5-1 | NA | TGCGCCAGCAGCTTGCTCCCAAGCGAGTTACTTTACAATGAGCAGTTCTTC | CASSLLPSELLYNEQFF
TRBJ1-3 | few | TRBV4-3 | NA | TGCGCCAGCAGCCAATCGCTGGAAGGAAACACCATATATTTT | CASSQSLEGNTIYF
TRBJ1-1 | NA | TRBV28 | TRBD1 | TGTGCCTCGTTTTTGGACAGGGAAGCTTTCTTT | CASFLDREAFF
TRBJ2-7 | few | TRBV7-9 | NA | TGTGCCAGCAGCTTACTAGCCCTCGAGCGGTACGAGCAGTACTTC | CASSLLALERYEQYF
TRBJ1-6 | few | TRBV15 | NA | TGTGCCACCAGCAGAGATACGGTAGTTAATAATTCACCCCTCCACTTT | CATSRDTVVNNSPLHF
TRBJ1-4 | NA | TRBV7-9 | NA | TGTGCCAGCACCGACCCGTCCCGGGACGTAGATGAAAAACTGTTTTTT | CASTDPSRDVDEKLFF
TRBJ1-5 | NA | TRBV28 | NA | TGTGCCAGCAAACTCCAGTATAGCAATCAGCCCCAGCATTTT | CASKLQYSNQPQHF
TRBJ2-7 | NA | TRBV11-1 | NA | TGTGCCAGCAGCTTGGCCCCCTGGAGCTACGAGCAGTACTTC | CASSLAPWSYEQYF
TRBJ2-5 | NA | TRBV10-3 | NA | TGTGCCATCAGTGAGTGGAAGGGTTGGGAGACCCAGTACTTC | CAISEWKGWETQYF
TRBJ1-2 | NA | TRBV6-5 | NA | TGTGCCAGCACTAACTCCGGGAAACGTGGCTACACCTTC | CASTNSGKRGYTF
TRBJ1-2 | few | TRBV7-2 | TRBD1 | TGTGCCAGCAGCTTAGTCGGGACAGATACTAACTATGGCTACACCTTC | CASSLVGTDTNYGYTF
TRBJ1-2 | NA | TRBV9 | NA | TGTGCCAGCAGCGTCGGGACCGTGTTGTATGGCTACACCTTC | CASSVGTVLYGYTF
TRBJ2-5 | NA | TRBV4-3 | NA | TGCGCCAGCAGCCAAGAAAGTCAGACTCAAGAGACCCAGTACTTC | CASSQESQTQETQYF
TRBJ2-5 | NA | TRBV27 | NA | TGTGCCAGCGTAAATGGTCCGGGTGTAGAGACCCAGTACTTC | CASVNGPGVETQYF
TRBJ2-3 | NA | TRBV20-1 | NA | TGCAGTGCTAGGCGAGATACGCAGTATTTT | CSARRDTQYF
TRBJ2-7 | few | TRBV23-1 | NA | TGCGCCAGCAGTCCCTGGACAGCTGGTCCTTCCTACGAGCAGTACTTC | CASSPWTAGPSYEQYF
TRBJ2-6 | NA | TRBV5-6 | NA | TGTGCCAGCAGACAGGGTTCGGGGGCCAACGTCCTGACTTTC | CASRQGSGANVLTF
TRBJ1-2 | NA | TRBV27 | NA | TGTGCCAGCAGTTTATCACCGGGGCCCTATGGCTACACCTTC | CASSLSPGPYGYTF
TRBJ2-3 | few | TRBV18 | NA | TGTGCCAGCTCACCATCGTCGGATACGCAGTATTTT | CASSPSSDTQYF
TRBJ2-3 | NA | TRBV9 | NA | TGTGCCAGCAGCGTAGAGTCTGGAGGGCCCGGCACAGATACGCAGTATTTT | CASSVESGGPGTDTQYF
TRBJ2-1 | few | TRBV27 | TRBD2 | TGTGCCAGCAGTTTTCTCAGACTAGCGGGAGGACACAATGAGCAGTTCTTC | CASSFLRLAGGHNEQFF
TRBJ2-6 | NA | TRBV29-1 | NA | TGCAGCGTTGATAGCTCTGGGGCCAACGTCCTGACTTTC | CSVDSSGANVLTF
TRBJ1-2 | few | TRBV18 | NA | TGTGCCAGCTCACCCGCCTTGAGAGACTATGGCTACACCTTC | CASSPALRDYGYTF
TRBJ2-7 | once | TRBV5-1 | NA | TGCGCCAGCAGGGGAGACCACGAGCAGTACTTC | CASRGDHEQYF
TRBJ2-1 | NA | TRBV29-1 | TRBD2 | TGCAGCGTTGGGGGGGTAGCGGGAGGGAATAGCTATGAGCAGTTCTTC | CSVGGVAGGNSYEQFF
TRBJ2-7 | NA | TRBV7-9 | NA | TGTGCCAGCAGCTTAGCGAAGGCGGCAGGAGACTACGAGCAGTACTTC | CASSLAKAAGDYEQYF
TRBJ1-1 | NA | TRBV28 | TRBD1 | TGTGCCAGTGAGAGGACAGGGGGAAACACTGAAGCTTTCTTT | CASERTGGNTEAFF
TRBJ2-1 | NA | TRBV7-6 | TRBD2 | TGTGCCAGCAGCTTAAGGGGGGGACTAGCGGGAGTCAATGAGCAGTTCTTC | CASSLRGGLAGVNEQFF
TRBJ1-2 | few | TRBV7-2 | NA | TGTGCCAGCAGCTTAGAGCCGGGGTACTATGGCTACACCTTC | CASSLEPGYYGYTF
TRBJ2-7 | NA | TRBV5-1 | NA | TGCGCCAGCAGCTTGGTCCCACGGACAGCGGCCTACGAGCAGTACTTC | CASSLVPRTAAYEQYF
TRBJ2-2 | NA | TRBV27 | TRBD1 | TGTGCCAGCAGTCTCCCCGAAGGGGGCGAGGACACCGGGGAGCTGTTTTTT | CASSLPEGGEDTGELFF
TRBJ2-3 | NA | TRBV5-4 | TRBD2 | TGTGCCAGCAGCTCCCCCGCGGGGGGGAGGGGAGATACGCAGTATTTT | CASSSPAGGRGDTQYF
TRBJ1-3 | NA | TRBV28 | NA | TGTGCCAGCAGCCCTGGGGGGCCAAGAAACACCATATATTTT | CASSPGGPRNTIYF
TRBJ1-5 | NA | TRBV28 | TRBD1 | TGTGCCAGCAGGCCACAGGGGGCCGGACAGCCCCAGCATTTT | CASRPQGAGQPQHF
TRBJ1-4 | NA | TRBV28 | NA | TGTGCCAGCAGTTTATTAAGTAGGACCCTTAATGAAAAACTGTTTTTT | CASSLLSRTLNEKLFF
TRBJ2-2 | few | TRBV11-3 | TRBD2 | TGTGCCAGCACCTATAGCGGGAGGGCCGGCGGGGAGCTGTTTTTT | CASTYSGRAGGELFF
TRBJ1-2 | few | TRBV29-1 | TRBD1 | TGCAGCGTTGCCCGGGACAGGGTTGGGGGCTACACCTTC | CSVARDRVGGYTF
TRBJ2-3 | NA | TRBV5-1 | TRBD2 | TGCGCCAGCAGCTTAATTAGCGGGAGAAGACGGGATACGCAGTATTTT | CASSLISGRRRDTQYF
TRBJ1-1 | NA | TRBV7-9 | NA | TGTGCCAGCAGCTTCAGGGGACGCCATGAAGCTTTCTTT | CASSFRGRHEAFF
TRBJ2-5 | few | TRBV20-1 | NA | TGCAGTGCTCCAACCCGAGAGACCCAGTACTTC | CSAPTRETQYF